Sequencing of this T cell receptor beta chain was carried out in a study of T cell clones after liver transplantation. The germline V and J ends were trimmed by 4 bases and 8 bases, with 12 bases remaining between them. The CDR3 length is 12 residues. The germline gives CDR1 SGHKS, CDR2 YYEKEE (reference sequence). Sequencing used immunoSEQ multiplex PCR; TCRdb keeps in-frame clones, though not all of them. This table holds about 9,200 clones, 60% to 80% found once. Material: CD8+ T cells from blood, obtained at the 22-month timepoint. The TCR was taken from a human patient who received a liver transplant. The T cells may partly be graft donor cells. This rearrangement joins TRBV5-5 to TRBJ1-1, with a tentative D call TRBD1 (6 bases). The CDR3 region is CASSVLGQEAFF. The CDR3 nucleotides read TGTGCCAGCAGCGTCCTTGGACAGGAAGCTTTCTTT.